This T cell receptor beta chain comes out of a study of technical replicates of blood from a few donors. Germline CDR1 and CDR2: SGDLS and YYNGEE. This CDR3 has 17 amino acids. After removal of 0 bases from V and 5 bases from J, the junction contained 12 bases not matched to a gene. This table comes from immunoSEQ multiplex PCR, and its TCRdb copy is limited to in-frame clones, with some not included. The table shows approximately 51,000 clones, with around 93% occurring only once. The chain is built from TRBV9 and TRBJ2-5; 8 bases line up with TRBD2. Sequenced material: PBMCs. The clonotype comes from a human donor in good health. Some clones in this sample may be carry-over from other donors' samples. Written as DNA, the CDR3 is TGTGCCAGCAGCGTAGCGGGGACTAGTAAGTTAGGGGAGACCCAGTACTTC. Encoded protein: CASSVAGTSKLGETQYF.